This T cell receptor beta chain was captured in a study of ipilimumab plus nivolumab after autologous stem cell transplantation. This table comes from immunoSEQ multiplex PCR, and its TCRdb copy is limited to in-frame clones, with some not included. Found here are about 12,000 clones, approximately 70% of them singletons; the top ten hold around 10%. The source was PBMCs, collected in a trial of ipilimumab plus nivolumab as post-transplant consolidation. The receptor was isolated from a male donor with multiple myeloma.

The CDR3 DNA reads TGCGCCAGCAGTCGGACAGGAGCAGGGATGAACACTGAAGCTTTCTTT. Its protein is CASSRTGAGMNTEAFF. This chain links TRBV5-1 with TRBJ1-1, with 7 positions matching TRBD1. V lost 5 bases, J lost 0 bases, and 10 bases stayed unmatched. Germline lookup yields CDR1 SGHRS and CDR2 YFSETQ. The CDR3 is made up of 16 amino acids.